Listed below are T cell receptor beta chains from one sample, sequenced in a study of control samples from healthy donors and cancer patients. Method: immunoSEQ multiplex PCR; TCRdb's copy keeps in-frame clones and lacks some. This sample has about 21,000 clones, with 84% found just once. Material for sequencing was PBMCs. The origin of the receptors is a man in his sixties with colorectal cancer. Each CDR3 is given with its conserved first and last residue. The D gene is left open where the match is weak. The size entry is marked missing in some rows and otherwise reads once, few, many or a size class.

>NA|NA|TRBJ2-7|TRBV6-1
TGTGCCAGCAGTGAAGCCCAAAGCGGGCTCTACGAGCAGTACTTC
CASSEAQSGLYEQYF
>NA|TRBD1|TRBJ1-1|TRBV19
TGTGCCAGTAGTGCCCGACAGGGACGAAACACTGAAGCTTTCTTT
CASSARQGRNTEAFF
>NA|NA|TRBJ2-1|TRBV29-1
TGCAGCGTTCCTCTTGGTATCGATGAGCAGTTCTTC
CSVPLGIDEQFF
>NA|NA|TRBJ2-2|TRBV24-1
TGTGCCACCAGTGATGTCGAAGCTTCCGGCACCGGGGAGCTGTTTTTT
CATSDVEASGTGELFF
>NA|NA|TRBJ1-1|TRBV5-1
TGCGCCAGCATATCAGGAGCGCAGAACACTGAAGCTTTCTTT
CASISGAQNTEAFF
>once|NA|TRBJ2-2|TRBV19
TGTGCCAGTAGTACCTACAGCACCGGGGAGCTGTTTTTT
CASSTYSTGELFF
>NA|NA|TRBJ1-3|TRBV7-9
TGTGCCAGCAGCAACAGAGGGGCCCTCTTCTCTGGAAACACCATATATTTT
CASSNRGALFSGNTIYF
>NA|TRBD1|TRBJ2-7|TRBV19
TGTGCCAGTTCAACGGACAGGGGCTACGAGCAGTACTTC
CASSTDRGYEQYF
>NA|TRBD1|TRBJ1-2|TRBV14
TGTGCCAGGGGAGTGGCTAACAGGGGCGCTGACTATGGCTACACCTTC
CARGVANRGADYGYTF
>NA|NA|TRBJ1-1|TRBV18
TGTGCCAGCTCACCGGCGACAGGCAACACTGAAGCTTTCTTT
CASSPATGNTEAFF
>NA|NA|TRBJ1-1|TRBV3-1/TRBV3-2
TGTGCCAGCAGCCAAGCGGGACAAAAGAACACTGAAGCTTTCTTT
CASSQAGQKNTEAFF
>NA|NA|TRBJ2-3|TRBV10-3
TGTGCCATCAGAACGTCGATCACAGATACGCAGTATTTT
CAIRTSITDTQYF
>NA|TRBD1|TRBJ2-3|TRBV3-1/TRBV3-2
TGTGCCAGCAGCCAAGTGGGGACAGGGGAGTATTTT
CASSQVGTGEYF
>NA|TRBD2|TRBJ2-3|TRBV4-3
TGCGCCAGCAGCCCCCGCGGGGGGCCGGGGGATACGCAGTATTTT
CASSPRGGPGDTQYF
>NA|TRBD1|TRBJ2-2|TRBV19
TGTGCCAGTAAAAAGGGGGCGAGCACCGGGGAGCTGTTTTTT
CASKKGASTGELFF
>NA|NA|TRBJ2-5|TRBV6-5
TGTGCCAGCAGACTCGAGACCCAGTACTTC
CASRLETQYF
>NA|TRBD1|TRBJ1-5|TRBV3-1/TRBV3-2
TGTGCCAGCAGCCCGGACAGGGACCAGCCCCAGCATTTT
CASSPDRDQPQHF
>NA|TRBD1|TRBJ1-2|TRBV4-1
TGCGCCAGCAGCCCTCGTGCAGGGGGCAACTATGGCTACACCTTC
CASSPRAGGNYGYTF
>NA|NA|TRBJ1-6|TRBV10-3
TGTGCCATCAGGTCCGAGGACGGACGCGTTTCACCCCTCCACTTT
CAIRSEDGRVSPLHF
>NA|NA|TRBJ2-1|TRBV6-5
TGTGCCAGCACGTTGGACTTGCCCAAGCACAATGAGCAGTTCTTC
CASTLDLPKHNEQFF
>NA|NA|TRBJ1-4|TRBV5-5
TGTGCCAGCAGCTTAGGGCCAGTGCTAGCTAATGAAAAACTGTTTTTT
CASSLGPVLANEKLFF
>NA|TRBD2|TRBJ2-5|TRBV5-1
TGCGCCAGCAGCTTGGTAGCGGGGGGCGGACAAGAGACCCAGTACTTC
CASSLVAGGGQETQYF
>NA|NA|TRBJ2-3|TRBV4-2
TGTGCCAGCAGTTCAGCTAGCGGCACAGATACGCAGTATTTT
CASSSASGTDTQYF
>few|NA|TRBJ1-1|TRBV11-2
TGTGCCAGCAGCTTATATCAGGGGAGTACTGAAGCTTTCTTT
CASSLYQGSTEAFF
>NA|NA|TRBJ2-7|TRBV5-8
TGTGCCAGCATCCGGGGCCAACCGAACTACGAGCAGTACTTC
CASIRGQPNYEQYF
>NA|TRBD2|TRBJ2-1|TRBV2
TGTGCCAGCAGTGACGGAGGGACTAGCTCTGGGTTCTTC
CASSDGGTSSGFF
>few|TRBD1|TRBJ1-6|TRBV7-2
TGTGCCAGCAGCTCCGTCCAATGGGACAGTTCCCTCCACTTT
CASSSVQWDSSLHF
>NA|NA|TRBJ1-2|TRBV30
TGTGCCTGGCGGAAGGGGTCTTCGGGGATGGGCTACACCTTC
CAWRKGSSGMGYTF
>large|TRBD1|TRBJ1-6|TRBV28
TGTGCCAGCACCTTCCACAGGGGAGGTAATTCACCCCTCCACTTT
CASTFHRGGNSPLHF
>NA|NA|TRBJ2-7|TRBV5-1
TGCGCCAGCAGCCCCGGGTCCTACGAGCAGTACTTC
CASSPGSYEQYF